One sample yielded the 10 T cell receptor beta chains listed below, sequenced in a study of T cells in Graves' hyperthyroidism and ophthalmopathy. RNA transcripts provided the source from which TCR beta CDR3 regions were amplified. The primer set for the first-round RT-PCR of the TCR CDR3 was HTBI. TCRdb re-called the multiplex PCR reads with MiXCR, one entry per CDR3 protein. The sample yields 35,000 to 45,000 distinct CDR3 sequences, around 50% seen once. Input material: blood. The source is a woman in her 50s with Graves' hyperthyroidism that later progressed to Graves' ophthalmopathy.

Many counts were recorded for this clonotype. The CDR3: CASGFGGRRGYTF. CDR3 bases: TGTGCCAGCGGGTTCGGTGGAAGGAGGGGCTACACCTTC. The chain recombines TRBV12-3 or TRBV12-4 with TRBJ1-2; D is unclear. The CDR3 covers 13 residues. V dropped 8 bases and J dropped 8 bases, with 18 bases sitting between them.

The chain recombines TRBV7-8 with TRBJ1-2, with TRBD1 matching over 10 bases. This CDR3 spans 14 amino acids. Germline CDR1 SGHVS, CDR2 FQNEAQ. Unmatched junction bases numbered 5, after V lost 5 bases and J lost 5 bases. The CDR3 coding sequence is TGTGCCAGCAGCCGGGACAGGGGATCGTATGGCTACACCTTC. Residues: CASSRDRGSYGYTF.

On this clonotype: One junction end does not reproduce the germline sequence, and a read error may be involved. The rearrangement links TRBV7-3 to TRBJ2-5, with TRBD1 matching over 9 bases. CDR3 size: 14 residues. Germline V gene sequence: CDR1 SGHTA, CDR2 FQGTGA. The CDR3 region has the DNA TGTGCCACCAGCTGCGGACAGGGGACAGAGACCCAGTACTTC. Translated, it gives CATSCGQGTETQYF.

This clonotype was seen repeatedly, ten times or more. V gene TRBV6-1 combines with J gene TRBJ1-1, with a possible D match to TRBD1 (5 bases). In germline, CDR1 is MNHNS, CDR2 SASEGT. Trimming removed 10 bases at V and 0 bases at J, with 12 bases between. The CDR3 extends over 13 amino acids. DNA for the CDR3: TGTGCCAATGGGGGTCTGATGAACACTGAAGCTTTCTTT. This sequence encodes CANGGLMNTEAFF.

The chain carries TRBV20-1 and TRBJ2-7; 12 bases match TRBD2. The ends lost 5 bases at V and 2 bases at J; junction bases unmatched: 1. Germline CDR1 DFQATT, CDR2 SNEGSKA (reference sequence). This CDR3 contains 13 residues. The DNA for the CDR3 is TGCAGTGCTGGACTAGCGGGGACCTACGAGCAGTACTTC. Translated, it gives CSAGLAGTYEQYF.

The CDR3 protein is CAISAEGGHLGEQYF. The CDR3 bases are TGTGCCATCAGTGCGGAGGGGGGGCATCTAGGAGAGCAGTACTTC. V and J are TRBV10-3 and TRBJ2-7; TRBD2 is a possible D gene (7 bases). The V end lost 4 bases, the J end lost 7 bases, and 20 bases lay between the germline ends. The CDR3 spans 15 residues. Per germline, CDR1 ENHRY and CDR2 SYGVKD.

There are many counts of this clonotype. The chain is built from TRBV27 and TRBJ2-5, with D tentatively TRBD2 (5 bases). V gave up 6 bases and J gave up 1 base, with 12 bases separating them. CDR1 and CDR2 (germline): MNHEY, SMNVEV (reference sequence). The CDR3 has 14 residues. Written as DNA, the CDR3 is TGTGCCAGCAGCTATGGACTGGGCCAAGAGACCCAGTACTTC. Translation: CASSYGLGQETQYF.

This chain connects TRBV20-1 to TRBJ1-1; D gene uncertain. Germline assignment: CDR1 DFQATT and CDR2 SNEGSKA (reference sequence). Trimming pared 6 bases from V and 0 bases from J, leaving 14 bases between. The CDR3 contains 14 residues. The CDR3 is CSAKKGGMNTEAFF. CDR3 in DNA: TGCAGTGCCAAAAAGGGCGGGATGAACACTGAAGCTTTCTTT.

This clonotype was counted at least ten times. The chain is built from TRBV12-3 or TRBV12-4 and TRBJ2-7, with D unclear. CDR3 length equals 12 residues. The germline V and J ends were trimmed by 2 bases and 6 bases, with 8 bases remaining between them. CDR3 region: CASSLISREQYF. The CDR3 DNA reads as TGTGCCAGCAGTTTAATTTCCCGCGAGCAGTACTTC.

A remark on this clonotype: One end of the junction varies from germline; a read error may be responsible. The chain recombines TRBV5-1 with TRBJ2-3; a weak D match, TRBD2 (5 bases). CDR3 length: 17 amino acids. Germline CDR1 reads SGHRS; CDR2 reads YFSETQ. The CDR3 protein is CACSPNAAGGPPDTQYF. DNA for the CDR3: TGCGCCTGCAGCCCCAACGCCGCGGGTGGGCCCCCAGATACGCAGTATTTT.